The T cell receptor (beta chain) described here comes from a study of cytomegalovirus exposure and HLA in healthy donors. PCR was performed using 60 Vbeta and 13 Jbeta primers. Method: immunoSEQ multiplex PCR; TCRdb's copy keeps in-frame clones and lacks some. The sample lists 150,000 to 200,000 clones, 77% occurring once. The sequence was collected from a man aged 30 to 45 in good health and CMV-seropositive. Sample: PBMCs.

The CDR3 loop reads CASSPASGYNEQFF. CDR3 nucleotide sequence: TGTGCCAGCAGCCCGGCTAGCGGCTACAATGAGCAGTTCTTC. The genes are TRBV13 and TRBJ2-1; TRBD2 agrees at 7 bases. The CDR3 sequence is 14 residues long. The V and J ends lost 5 bases and 3 bases, in that order; junction bases with no gene match: 4. Looked up from germline, CDR1 is PRHDT and CDR2 is FYEKMQ (reference sequence).